Following are 6 T cell receptor beta chains from one sample sequenced in a study of control samples from healthy donors and cancer patients. Profiling relied on immunoSEQ multiplex PCR, and the TCRdb table lists in-frame clones only, not all of them. The sample yields 350,000 to 450,000 clones, around 90% seen once. Sequencing input: PBMCs. These receptor sequences come from a middle-aged man with head and neck cancer.

V gene TRBV6-1 combines with J gene TRBJ1-2, with no clear D. CDR3 length: 13 residues. V lost 1 base, J lost 8 bases, and 11 bases lay in between. Germline V gene data show CDR1 as MNHNS and CDR2 as SASEGT. The CDR3: CASSEVGREGYTF. The CDR3 DNA reads as TGTGCCAGCAGTGAAGTGGGGAGGGAAGGCTACACCTTC.

The rearrangement joins TRBV10-2 to TRBJ2-7, with no clear D. V lost 3 bases and J lost 0, with 0 bases in between. The germline V gene has CDR1 WSHSY and CDR2 SAAADI. This CDR3 spans 11 amino acids. CDR3 loop: CASSDSYEQYF. The CDR3 bases are TGCGCCAGCAGTGACTCCTACGAGCAGTACTTC.

This rearrangement joins TRBV25-1 to TRBJ2-1; possibly TRBD1 for D (5 bases). CDR3 length: 14 amino acids. Trimming stripped 6 bases from V and 8 bases from J, with 17 bases between. The germline V gene encodes CDR1 MGHDK and CDR2 SYGVNS. The CDR3: CASRETGPLDEQFF. The CDR3 region has the DNA TGTGCCAGCAGGGAAACAGGACCCCTGGATGAGCAGTTCTTC.

The chain employs TRBV28 and TRBJ1-2; a possible D gene is TRBD1 (5 bases). V lost 6 bases to trimming and J lost 3 bases, with 8 bases between them. CDR1 and CDR2 from the germline V gene are MDHEN and SYDVKM. This CDR3 spans 12 amino acids. CDR3 bases: TGTGCCAGCAGCTCGACAGACTATGGCTACACCTTC. It yields the protein CASSSTDYGYTF.

The sample holds a few counts of this clone. The chain combines TRBV6-6 with TRBJ1-4; the match to TRBD1 covers 7 bases. The CDR3 loop spans 16 amino acids. Per the germline V gene, CDR1 is MNHNY and CDR2 is SVGAGI (reference sequence). The junction had 12 bases not matched to a gene; V was cut back by 3 bases and J by 8 bases. CDR3 sequence: CASSYGARDRWEKLFF. Written as DNA, the CDR3 is TGTGCCAGCAGTTATGGTGCCCGGGACAGATGGGAAAAACTGTTTTTT.

V usage is TRBV6-6 and J usage is TRBJ1-6; unclear D gene. V shed 3 bases and J shed 0 bases, with 3 bases lying between them. CDR3 length: 14 amino acids. The germline CDR1 and CDR2 sequences are MNHNY and SVGAGI (reference sequence). The CDR3 nucleotides read TGTGCCAGCAGTTATAACTCCTATAATTCACCCCTCCACTTT. This sequence encodes CASSYNSYNSPLHF.